In this sample, the clone carrying this T cell receptor beta chain turned up once. Its specificity is unknown. A much larger clone lies a single base off, so this may be a read error. Library preparation for TCR beta used quantitative 5'-RACE with molecular barcodes. TCRdb reprocessed the 5' RACE reads via MiXCR and lists one record per CDR3 protein. The data show about 510,000 distinct CDR3 sequences, over 4% seen once. The data belong to a study of CD8 T cells in ankylosing spondylitis. General study results and limits: The study identified a TCR beta motif of several highly homologous variants that appeared characteristic of ankylosing spondylitis blood. Relatively scarce in peripheral blood, disease-linked clones were CD8+. Some of the motif variants had earlier been found in reactive arthritis patients' fluid and blood. From matched ankylosing spondylitis synovial fluid, disease-linked clones were reportedly recovered at significantly enriched levels.

The CDR3 runs to 13 residues. Germline CDR1 and CDR2: DFQATT and SNEGSKA (reference sequence). The clonotype originates from a male donor with ankylosing spondylitis. The specimen sequenced was blood, either unsorted or a sorted T cell fraction (not recorded which). The genes are TRBV20-1 and TRBJ2-5; tentative D call: TRBD1 (6 bases). CDR3 region: CSRRVRGQESQYF. In nucleotides, the CDR3 is TGCAGTCGAAGGGTCAGGGGACAAGAGTCCCAGTACTTC.